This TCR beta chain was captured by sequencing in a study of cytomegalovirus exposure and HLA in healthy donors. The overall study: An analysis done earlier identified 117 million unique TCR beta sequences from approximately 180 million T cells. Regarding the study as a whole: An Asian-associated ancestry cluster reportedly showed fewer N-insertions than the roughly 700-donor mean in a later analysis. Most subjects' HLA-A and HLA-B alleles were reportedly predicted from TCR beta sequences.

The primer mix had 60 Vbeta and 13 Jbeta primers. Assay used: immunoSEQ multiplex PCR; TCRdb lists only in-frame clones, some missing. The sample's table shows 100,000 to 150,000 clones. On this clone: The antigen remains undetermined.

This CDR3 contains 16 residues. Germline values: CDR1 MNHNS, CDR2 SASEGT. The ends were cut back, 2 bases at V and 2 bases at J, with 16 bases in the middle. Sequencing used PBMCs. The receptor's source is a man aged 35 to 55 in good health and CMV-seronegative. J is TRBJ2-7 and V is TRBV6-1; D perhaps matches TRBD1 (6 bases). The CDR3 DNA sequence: TGTGCCAGCAGTGAAAAAGTACTGGGGGCGACCTACGAGCAGTACTTC. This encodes CASSEKVLGATYEQYF.